This entry lists 10 T cell receptor beta chains sequenced from one sample in a study of shared clonotypes between healthy human individuals. Clones were sequenced by immunoSEQ multiplex PCR, and TCRdb holds only the in-frame ones, with some missing. The data hold about 2.3 million clones, with approximately 95% observed a single time. The sample consisted of naive CD4+ T cells from PBMCs. Described subset: CD45RA+ positively selected. The source of these receptors is a man between 18 and 29 years old in good health. Some clones in this sample may be carry-over from other donors' samples.

The V call is TRBV25-1, the J call TRBJ2-3; D is unresolved. V lost 5 bases and J lost 3, with 18 bases in between. The germline gives CDR1 MGHDK, CDR2 SYGVNS. CDR3 length: 16 residues. The CDR3 region has the DNA TGTGCCAGCAGTCATCGGGCCGTCAGTCCTACAGATACGCAGTATTTT. Protein product: CASSHRAVSPTDTQYF. Combining the CDR3 with reference TRBV25-1 and TRBJ2-3 gives the whole variable domain EADIYQTPRYLVIGTGKKITLECSQTMGHDKMYWYQQDPGMELHLIHYSYGVNSTEKGDLSSESTVSRIRTEHFPLTLESARPSHTSQYLCASSHRAVSPTDTQYFGPGTRLTVL.

Here the CDR3 DNA reads TGTGCCAGTAGTTCCGCAGGGGGGACTAGCGGGATAGGTACGCAGTATTTT. Translation gives CASSSAGGTSGIGTQYF. V and J are TRBV19 and TRBJ2-3; 13 bases are shared with TRBD2. V dropped 5 bases and J dropped 8; count of bases not matched to a gene: 13. The CDR3 has 17 amino acids. CDR1 and CDR2 from the germline V gene are LNHDA and SQIVND (reference sequence).

The chain joins TRBV12-5 to TRBJ2-5; maybe TRBD2 (6 bases). Trimming removed 9 bases at V and 2 bases at J, with 13 bases between. This CDR3 spans 13 amino acids. CDR1 LGHNT and CDR2 FRNRAP come from the germline V gene. DNA for the CDR3: TGTGCTAGCCGACCGGCGGGGCAAGAGACCCAGTACTTC. Residues: CASRPAGQETQYF.

The rearrangement joins TRBV25-1 to TRBJ2-3; a possible D gene is TRBD1 (5 bases). The germline gives CDR1 MGHDK, CDR2 SYGVNS. This CDR3 is built from 13 residues. V was pared by 3 bases and J by 6 bases, with 10 bases between. The CDR3 DNA follows: TGTGCCAGCAGTGATCAGGGTAGGGATACGCAGTATTTT. Its protein is CASSDQGRDTQYF.

The CDR3 loop reads CASGRTGLYTEAFF. The CDR3 DNA is TGCGCCAGCGGTCGGACAGGGCTCTACACTGAAGCTTTCTTT. The rearrangement joins TRBV5-1 to TRBJ1-1; TRBD1 aligns across 8 bases. CDR1 SGHRS and CDR2 YFSETQ come from the germline V gene. Trimming took 7 bases from V and 3 from J; bases not matched to a gene: 8. This CDR3 is 14 amino acids long.

This chain joins TRBV28 and TRBJ2-7; 8 bases match TRBD2. Germline CDR1 is MDHEN and CDR2 is SYDVKM. The CDR3 extends over 16 amino acids. The junction had 13 bases not matched to a gene; V was cut back by 4 bases and J by 5 bases. The CDR3 DNA is TGTGCCAGCAGTTCAACATGGACTAGCCCGCATGACGAGCAGTACTTC. Protein: CASSSTWTSPHDEQYF.

This clone was seen only once. The gene calls are TRBV29-1 and TRBJ2-1; no definite D call. From germline, CDR1 is SQVTM and CDR2 ANQGSEA. Trimming took 5 bases from V and 5 from J, leaving 19 bases between them. The CDR3 covers 15 residues. CDR3 loop: CSVRWSSVIHNEQFF. In nucleotides, the CDR3 is TGCAGCGTTAGATGGTCCTCCGTAATACACAATGAGCAGTTCTTC.

V usage is TRBV7-2 and J usage is TRBJ2-5, with 12 nucleotides matching TRBD2. Germline values: CDR1 SGHTA, CDR2 FQGNSA. With V trimmed by 8 bases and J by 4 bases, 5 bases remained unmatched. The CDR3 sequence is 14 residues long. The CDR3 sequence is CASASGRVPETQYF. CDR3 bases: TGTGCCAGCGCTAGCGGGAGGGTCCCAGAGACCCAGTACTTC.

The rearrangement links TRBV18 to TRBJ1-2; 8 bases match TRBD1. The CDR3 is made up of 17 amino acids. The ends lost 1 base at V and 3 bases at J; junction bases unmatched: 10. The germline CDR1 and CDR2 sequences are KGHSH and LQKENI. In DNA, the CDR3 is TGTGCCAGCTCACCACTGGGACCAGGGGGCCGGGACTATGGCTACACCTTC. Protein sequence: CASSPLGPGGRDYGYTF.

The rearrangement uses TRBV27 and TRBJ1-2, with 8 bases matching TRBD1. The germline V gene has CDR1 MNHEY and CDR2 SMNVEV (reference sequence). This CDR3 has 15 amino acids. V shed 6 bases and J 3 bases; nucleotides not matched to a gene: 9. The CDR3 here is CASSLGAGGDYGYTF. The CDR3 DNA reads TGTGCCAGCAGCCTCGGGGCAGGGGGCGACTATGGCTACACCTTC.